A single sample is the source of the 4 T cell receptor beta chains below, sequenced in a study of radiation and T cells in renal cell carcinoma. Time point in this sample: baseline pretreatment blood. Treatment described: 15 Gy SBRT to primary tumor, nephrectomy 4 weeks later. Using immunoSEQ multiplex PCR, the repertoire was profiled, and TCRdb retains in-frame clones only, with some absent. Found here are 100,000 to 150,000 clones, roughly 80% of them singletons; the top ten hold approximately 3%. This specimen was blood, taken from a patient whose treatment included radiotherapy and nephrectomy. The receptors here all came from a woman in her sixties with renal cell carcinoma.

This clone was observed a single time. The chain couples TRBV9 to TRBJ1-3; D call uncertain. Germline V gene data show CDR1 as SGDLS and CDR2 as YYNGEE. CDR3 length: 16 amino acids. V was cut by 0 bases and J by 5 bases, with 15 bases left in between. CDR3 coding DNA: TGTGCCAGCAGCGTAGAGGGCCTCACTTTTAGAAACACCATATATTTT. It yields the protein CASSVEGLTFRNTIYF.

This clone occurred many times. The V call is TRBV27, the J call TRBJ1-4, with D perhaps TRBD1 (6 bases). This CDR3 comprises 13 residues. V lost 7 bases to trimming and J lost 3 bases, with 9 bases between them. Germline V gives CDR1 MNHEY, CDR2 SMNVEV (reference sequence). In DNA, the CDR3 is TGTGCCAGCACTACAGGGCCTAATGAAAAACTGTTTTTT. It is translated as CASTTGPNEKLFF.

In nucleotides, the CDR3 is TGTGCCAGTAGTTCCCAGGGGCAGCGAAGAACTGAAGCTTTCTTT. Protein product: CASSSQGQRRTEAFF. The V and J genes are TRBV19 and TRBJ1-1; TRBD1 is a possible D gene (6 bases). V lost 5 bases to trimming and J lost 5 bases, with 18 bases between them. Germline values: CDR1 LNHDA, CDR2 SQIVND (reference sequence). The CDR3 is 15 amino acids.

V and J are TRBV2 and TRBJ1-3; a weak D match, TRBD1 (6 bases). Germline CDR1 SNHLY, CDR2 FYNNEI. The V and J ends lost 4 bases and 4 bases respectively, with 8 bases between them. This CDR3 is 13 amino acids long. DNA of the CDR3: TGTGCCAGCAGTGGGGGGCTCGGAAACACCATATATTTT. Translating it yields CASSGGLGNTIYF.